Listed here is a single TCR beta chain. This record comes from a study of blood T cell repertoires in COVID-19. Germline V gene data show CDR1 as SGDLS and CDR2 as YYNGEE. With V trimmed by 0 bases and J by 1 base, 7 bases remained unmatched. This CDR3 is built from 18 residues. Authors' processing steps: Nucleated cell counts were estimated from reference gene primer amplification. TCRdb keeps only in-frame clones here, not all; method: immunoSEQ multiplex PCR. V, J and clone size derive from that table, while D and trimming were established from the DNA sequence. Counted here are about 270,000 clones, around 90% occurring once; the ten biggest clones make up 3%. Participant-given clinical history determined each cohort assignment. The study counted Cohort 3 donors as recovered given two negative PCRs, clearance, or symptom resolution.

This rearrangement joins TRBV9 to TRBJ2-1; 10 nucleotides line up with TRBD2. The sample taken for sequencing was PBMCs or T cells enriched from blood (not recorded which). The sequence was obtained from a woman aged 45-65 years who had recovered from COVID-19. The chain's CDR3 is CASSVEVASGRSYNEQFF. The CDR3 DNA reads TGTGCCAGCAGCGTAGAAGTTGCTAGCGGGAGATCCTACAATGAGCAGTTCTTC.